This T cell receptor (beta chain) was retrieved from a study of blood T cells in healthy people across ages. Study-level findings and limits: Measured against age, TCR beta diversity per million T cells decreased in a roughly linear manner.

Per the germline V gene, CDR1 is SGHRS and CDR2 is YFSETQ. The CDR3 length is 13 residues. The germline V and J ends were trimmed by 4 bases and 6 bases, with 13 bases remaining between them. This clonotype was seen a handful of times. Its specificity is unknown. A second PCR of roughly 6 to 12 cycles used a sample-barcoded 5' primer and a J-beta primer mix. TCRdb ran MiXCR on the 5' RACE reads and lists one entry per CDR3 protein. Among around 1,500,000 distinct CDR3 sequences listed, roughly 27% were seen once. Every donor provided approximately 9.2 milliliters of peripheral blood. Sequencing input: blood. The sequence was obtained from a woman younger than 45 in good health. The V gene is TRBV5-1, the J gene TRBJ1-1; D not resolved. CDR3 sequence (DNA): TGCGCCAGCAGCCATTTAAGTGGACCTGAAGCTTTCTTT. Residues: CASSHLSGPEAFF.